This TCR beta chain was documented in a study of cytomegalovirus exposure and HLA in healthy donors. Study conclusions and caveats: It emerged from a later analysis that several of the most significant clusters appeared to be linked to common viral pathogens. Reportedly, HLA-A and HLA-B alleles of most subjects were accurately predicted from TCR beta. For TCR beta chains, V- and J-gene trimming was later linked to a missense DCLRE1C variant.

The PCR ran on 60 Vbeta and 13 Jbeta primers. Data came from immunoSEQ multiplex PCR; TCRdb stores just in-frame clones and leaves some out. The data show under 150,000 clones, over 75% seen once. Of note for this clone: Its antigen is unidentified.

The CDR3 runs 14 residues. The germline CDR1 and CDR2 sequences are SGHVS and FQNEAQ. This chain connects TRBV7-8 to TRBJ2-5; D possibly corresponds to TRBD1 (5 bases). The DNA matches TRBJ2-7 better at its end, which makes the J call doubtful. The sequence derives from a woman in her 30s in good health and CMV-seropositive. The sequencing sample was made of PBMCs. CDR3 loop: CASSIDRSSYEQYF. The CDR3 bases are TGTGCCAGCAGTATAGACAGAAGCTCCTACGAGCAGTACTTC.